The clone carrying this T cell receptor beta chain has just one count. In the PCR, 60 Vbeta and 13 Jbeta primers were used. Sequencing was performed with immunoSEQ multiplex PCR; in TCRdb, only in-frame clones are kept and a portion is missing. The sample includes 97,000 or so clones, about 81% of them seen just once. This entry is derived from a study of cytomegalovirus exposure and HLA in healthy donors. The CDR3 runs to 15 residues. V shed 4 bases and J 5 bases; nucleotides not matched to a gene: 10. CDR1 and CDR2 from the germline V gene are SGHNT and YYREEE (reference sequence). The TCR originated in a middle-aged man in good health and CMV-seronegative. The sample was PBMCs. The V call is TRBV5-4, the J call TRBJ2-5; 8 bases align to TRBD2. CDR3 sequence: CASSISGDRPETQYF. Written as DNA, the CDR3 is TGTGCCAGCAGCATTAGCGGGGACCGTCCGGAGACCCAGTACTTC. Variable domain in full (rest from reference TRBV5-4 and TRBJ2-5): ETGVTQSPTHLIKTRGQQVTLRCSSQSGHNTVSWYQQALGQGPQFIFQYYREEENGRGNFPPRFSGLQFPNYSSELNVNALELDDSALYLCASSISGDRPETQYFGPGTRLLVL.